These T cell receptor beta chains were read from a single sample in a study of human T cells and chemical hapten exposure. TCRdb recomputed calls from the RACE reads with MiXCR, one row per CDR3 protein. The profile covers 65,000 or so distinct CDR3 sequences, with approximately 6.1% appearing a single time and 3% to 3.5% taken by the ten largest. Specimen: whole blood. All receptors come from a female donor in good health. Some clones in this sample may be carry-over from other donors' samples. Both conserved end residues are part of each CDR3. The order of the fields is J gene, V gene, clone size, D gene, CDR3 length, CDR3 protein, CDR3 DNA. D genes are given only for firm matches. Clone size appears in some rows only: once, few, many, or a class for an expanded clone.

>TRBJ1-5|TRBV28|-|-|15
CASSLFGAGNQPQHF
-
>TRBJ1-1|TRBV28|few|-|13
CASSLSYITEAFF
TGTGCCAGCAGTTTATCATACATTACTGAAGCTTTCTTT
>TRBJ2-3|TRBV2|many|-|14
CASSLSGVADTQYF
TGTGCCAGCAGTCTCTCGGGAGTCGCAGATACGCAGTATTTT
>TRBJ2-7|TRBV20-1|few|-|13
CSASRELAYEQYF
TGCAGTGCTAGTAGGGAACTGGCTTACGAGCAGTACTTC
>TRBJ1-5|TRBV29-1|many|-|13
CSVSGDGNQPQHF
TGCAGCGTTTCCGGGGACGGAAATCAGCCCCAGCATTTT
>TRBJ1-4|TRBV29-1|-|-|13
CSGTQGFGEKLFF
TGCAGCGGCACACAGGGTTTCGGTGAAAAACTGTTTTTT
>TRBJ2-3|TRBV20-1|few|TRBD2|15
CSARLGGGTGDTQYF
TGCAGTGCTAGATTGGGGGGAGGGACTGGAGATACGCAGTATTTT
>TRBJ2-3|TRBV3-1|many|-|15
CASSLAHGLGDTQYF
TGTGCCAGCAGCCTAGCGCACGGCTTGGGGGATACGCAGTATTTT
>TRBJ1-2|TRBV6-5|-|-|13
CASSYRPNYGYTF
TGTGCCAGCAGTTACCGGCCGAACTATGGCTACACCTTC
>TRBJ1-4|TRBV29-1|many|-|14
CSVGRGTAHEKLFF
TGCAGCGTTGGCCGGGGTACTGCTCATGAAAAACTGTTTTTT
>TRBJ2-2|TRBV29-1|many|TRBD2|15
CSVGVAGEPGGELFF
TGCAGCGTTGGGGTAGCGGGAGAACCGGGCGGGGAGCTGTTTTTT